Each of the 20 T cell receptor beta chains below was sequenced from the same sample in a study of shared clonotypes between healthy human individuals. Generated by immunoSEQ multiplex PCR, the TCRdb table keeps only in-frame clones and is missing some. The sample lists 1.6 million or so clones, approximately 98.5% seen once, with 0.36% in the top ten. Sequencing used naive CD4+ T cells sorted from blood. Subset defined: CD45RA+ positively selected. These receptor sequences come from a man in his thirties or forties in good health.

The V and J genes are TRBV28 and TRBJ2-7, with 10 nucleotides matching TRBD2. This CDR3 has 15 residues. Germline V gives CDR1 MDHEN, CDR2 SYDVKM. Trimming took 5 bases from V and 5 from J; bases not matched to a gene: 9. The CDR3 region has the DNA TGTGCCAGCAGTCCCAGAGCGGGAGGGAACCACGAGCAGTACTTC. Translated, it gives CASSPRAGGNHEQYF.

V gene TRBV10-3 combines with J gene TRBJ2-3; 8 bases are shared with TRBD2. The CDR3 contains 16 residues. Germline V gene sequence: CDR1 ENHRY, CDR2 SYGVKD. V lost 3 bases to trimming and J lost 2 bases; unmatched junction nucleotides: 7. CDR3 protein: CAISDTGGPSTDTQYF. The CDR3 DNA is TGTGCCATCAGTGACACGGGAGGGCCCTCCACAGATACGCAGTATTTT.

The chain joins TRBV5-5 to TRBJ2-6, with 7 bases fitting TRBD1. CDR1 SGHKS and CDR2 YYEKEE come from the germline V gene (reference sequence). The CDR3 spans 17 residues. Germline trimming cut 0 bases from V and 0 bases from J; bases unmatched to any gene: 3. DNA of the CDR3: TGTGCCAGCAGCTTGGCCGGGACAGCCTCTGGGGCCAACGTCCTGACTTTC. It is translated as CASSLAGTASGANVLTF.

The V gene is TRBV7-2, the J gene TRBJ2-1; TRBD2 agrees at 10 bases. The trim removed 2 bases at V and 5 bases at J, leaving 6 bases unmatched. CDR3 length: 16 residues. The germline CDR1 and CDR2 sequences are SGHTA and FQGNSA. The CDR3 sequence is CASSLMWLAGDNEQFF. CDR3 DNA: TGTGCCAGCAGCTTAATGTGGCTAGCGGGAGACAATGAGCAGTTCTTC.

The chain links TRBV11-3 to TRBJ2-1; TRBD2 might be the D (5 bases). V lost 5 bases to trimming and J lost 0 bases, with 14 bases between them. This CDR3 has 16 residues. The germline V gene has CDR1 SGHNT and CDR2 YENEEA. The CDR3: CASSVSGLSSYNEQFF. The CDR3 DNA sequence: TGTGCCAGCAGCGTCAGCGGCCTCAGCTCCTACAATGAGCAGTTCTTC.

The V gene is TRBV7-2, the J gene TRBJ2-7, with D possibly matching TRBD1 (6 bases). Between the trimmed V and J ends, which lost 0 bases and 7 bases, there was a span of 16 bases. Germline CDR1 SGHTA, CDR2 FQGNSA. The CDR3 is 15 residues long. The CDR3 loop is CASSLAPGVVGEQYF. The CDR3 bases are TGTGCCAGCAGCTTAGCCCCAGGGGTGGTGGGGGAGCAGTACTTC.

The chain carries TRBV14 and TRBJ1-1; weak D call: TRBD1 (5 bases). Germline CDR1 SGHDN, CDR2 FVKESK. The CDR3 spans 15 residues. The germline V and J ends were trimmed by 4 bases and 8 bases, with 20 bases remaining between them. For the CDR3, the DNA is TGTGCCAGCAGCCCACGGGCAGGGAAAATCGCCGAAGCTTTCTTT. Protein: CASSPRAGKIAEAFF.

J is TRBJ2-4 and V is TRBV28; 7 bases are shared with TRBD2. This CDR3 is built from 17 residues. The trim removed 3 bases at V and 0 bases at J, leaving 8 bases unmatched. Germline V lookup: CDR1 MDHEN, CDR2 SYDVKM. As DNA, the CDR3 is TGTGCCAGCAGTTTGCCTAGCGGATCCTTAGCCAAAAACATTCAGTACTTC. Its protein is CASSLPSGSLAKNIQYF.

The gene calls are TRBV5-4 and TRBJ2-6; D unresolved. This CDR3 has 15 amino acids. The germline CDR1 and CDR2 sequences are SGHNT and YYREEE (reference sequence). V lost 1 base and J lost 3, with 8 bases in between. DNA of the CDR3: TGTGCCAGCAGCTTGACCTCAAGTGGGGCCAACGTCCTGACTTTC. Translation: CASSLTSSGANVLTF. Full variable domain (missing parts from reference TRBV5-4 and TRBJ2-6): ETGVTQSPTHLIKTRGQQVTLRCSSQSGHNTVSWYQQALGQGPQFIFQYYREEENGRGNFPPRFSGLQFPNYSSELNVNALELDDSALYLCASSLTSSGANVLTFGAGSRLTVL.

This clone came up once. In DNA, the CDR3 is TGTGCCAGCAGTGACAGGGGGAGAACCGGGGAGCTGTTTTTT. Translating gives CASSDRGRTGELFF. The rearrangement joins TRBV2 to TRBJ2-2; 7 nucleotides line up with TRBD1. V trimming: 3 bases; J trimming: 5 bases; junction bases outside the gene matches: 3. The V gene's germline CDR1 is SNHLY and CDR2 FYNNEI. CDR3 length: 14 amino acids.

Note on this clone: Additional DNA sequences in this sample encode the identical CDR3. This chain connects TRBV5-4 to TRBJ2-7, with 7 bases identical to TRBD1. This CDR3 contains 14 residues. The germline gives CDR1 SGHNT, CDR2 YYREEE (reference sequence). Unmatched junction bases numbered 4, after V lost 3 bases and J lost 1 base. This CDR3 reads CASSSGTASYEQYF. CDR3 nucleotides: TGTGCCAGCAGCTCCGGGACAGCTTCCTACGAGCAGTACTTC.

The CDR3 loop is CASSESGGLFGNTIYF. The CDR3 coding sequence is TGTGCCAGCAGTGAGTCAGGGGGCCTCTTTGGAAACACCATATATTTT. V gene TRBV25-1 combines with J gene TRBJ1-3; the match to TRBD1 covers 8 bases. The CDR3 extends over 16 amino acids. The V gene end was trimmed by 3 bases and the J gene end by 3 bases; junction bases not matched to a gene: 7. Germline V gives CDR1 MGHDK, CDR2 SYGVNS.

This chain uses TRBV10-1 with TRBJ2-7; TRBD2 is a possible D gene (6 bases). Deletions cut 3 bases from V and 3 bases from J, with 12 bases between. The germline V gene encodes CDR1 WNHNN and CDR2 SYGVQD (reference sequence). This CDR3 has 14 amino acids. CDR3 in DNA: TGCGCCAGCAGTGATGGCGGGACGGTCTACGAGCAGTACTTC. Protein sequence: CASSDGGTVYEQYF.

The chain has TRBV2 and TRBJ2-2; 12 positions match TRBD2. Germline V gene data show CDR1 as SNHLY and CDR2 as FYNNEI. The V segment lost 2 bases and the J segment 6 bases; nucleotides outside the gene matches: 1. The CDR3 is made up of 15 amino acids. CDR3 nucleotides: TGTGCCAGCAGTGAATCTAGCGGGAGGGCCGGGGAGCTGTTTTTT. Translation: CASSESSGRAGELFF.

The chain combines TRBV7-6 with TRBJ2-7; 9 bases match TRBD2. V lost 1 base to trimming and J lost 5 bases; unmatched junction nucleotides: 6. The CDR3 spans 15 residues. Germline V gene lookup returns CDR1 SGHVS and CDR2 FNYEAQ. This CDR3 is CASSLGASGMDEQYF. DNA for the CDR3: TGTGCCAGCAGCTTAGGGGCTAGCGGGATGGACGAGCAGTACTTC.

The chain couples TRBV7-6 to TRBJ2-7; D unclear. Germline CDR1 and CDR2: SGHVS and FNYEAQ. This CDR3 has 14 residues. V was trimmed by 5 bases and J by 0 bases, leaving 11 bases between them. The CDR3 sequence: CASSRDTFSYEQYF. In DNA, the CDR3 is TGTGCCAGCAGCCGCGACACGTTCTCCTACGAGCAGTACTTC.

Only one count was recorded for this clone. The chain links TRBV9 to TRBJ2-7, with TRBD2 as a possible D gene (5 bases). This CDR3 is built from 16 residues. Trimming left V 0 bases short and J 3 bases short, with 16 bases between. Germline assignment: CDR1 SGDLS and CDR2 YYNGEE. The CDR3 DNA follows: TGTGCCAGCAGCGTAGCGAGCGTCCGCACTAGCTACGAGCAGTACTTC. Its protein product is CASSVASVRTSYEQYF.

This clone appeared a single time. This CDR3 is also generated by other DNA sequences in the sample. The CDR3 nucleotides are TGCAGTGCCCCCGGTGGCTACACCTTC. Protein sequence: CSAPGGYTF. The genes are TRBV20-1 and TRBJ1-2; D is ambiguous. The CDR3 sequence is 9 residues long. Germline V gene sequence: CDR1 DFQATT, CDR2 SNEGSKA (reference sequence). V was pared by 6 bases and J by 7 bases, with 6 bases between.

The chain employs TRBV4-1 and TRBJ1-5; maybe TRBD1 (5 bases). This CDR3 has 15 residues. Trimming shortened V by 0 bases and J by 7 bases, and 13 bases separated the two germline ends. In germline, CDR1 is MGHRA, CDR2 YSYEKL. The CDR3 is CASSQERDRSQPQHF. CDR3 coding DNA: TGCGCCAGCAGCCAAGAACGCGACAGATCCCAGCCCCAGCATTTT.

The V and J genes are TRBV25-1 and TRBJ2-7; TRBD1 might be the D (5 bases). Germline CDR1 reads MGHDK; CDR2 reads SYGVNS. The CDR3 sequence is 13 residues long. The ends were cut back, 8 bases at V and 0 bases at J, with 11 bases in the middle. The CDR3 sequence: CASLGHSSYEQYF. Here the CDR3 DNA reads TGTGCCAGCTTAGGACACAGCTCCTACGAGCAGTACTTC.